This T cell receptor (beta chain) was recorded in a study of metastatic and nonmetastatic thyroid tumors. There are many counts of this clone. The CDR3 has 15 amino acids. The V gene end was trimmed by 5 bases and the J gene end by 2 bases; junction bases not matched to a gene: 6. Germline V CDR1 and CDR2: SGHTA, FQGNSA. TCRdb re-clonotyped the PCR reads via MiXCR. The table lists roughly 83,000 clones, approximately 15% of them singletons. There were no patients who had received any treatment before thyroid surgery. The rearrangement joins TRBV7-2 to TRBJ1-2; TRBD1 matches at 9 bases. Sequenced input: blood. The receptor was derived from a female donor with papillary thyroid cancer or a benign thyroid nodule (not recorded which). Some clones in this sample may be carry-over from other donors' samples. The CDR3 spells CASSPGTGSNYGYTF. Here the CDR3 DNA reads TGTGCCAGCAGCCCAGGGACAGGGTCAAACTATGGCTACACCTTC. The whole variable domain, remainder taken from reference TRBV7-2 and TRBJ1-2, is GAGVSQSPSNKVTEKGKDVELRCDPISGHTALYWYRQSLGQGLEFLIYFQGNSAPDKSGLPSDRFSAERTGGSVSTLTIQRTQQEDSAVYLCASSPGTGSNYGYTFGSGTRLTVV.